This record looks at one T cell receptor (beta chain) sequence and its context. Its antigen is still unknown. Stated time point: after preoperative PTX-NDP chemotherapy. Before surgery, patients were given preoperative paclitaxel-nedaplatin chemotherapy. V was clipped by 2 bases and J by 2 bases; unmatched bases: 5. The CDR3 covers 15 residues. Per germline, CDR1 MNHEY and CDR2 SVGAGI. The sample belongs to a study of esophageal squamous cell carcinoma under preoperative chemotherapy. For the study at large: TCR repertoires were profiled from both peripheral blood T cells and tumor-infiltrating lymphocytes. General observations from the study: After treatment, tumor-infiltrating lymphocytes seemed to come partly from incoming peripheral T cells, not only local changes. After paclitaxel-nedaplatin, abundant clones were more likely to contract than amplify.

TCRdb reanalysed the PCR reads using MiXCR and keeps one entry per CDR3 protein. Of about 11,000 distinct CDR3 sequences listed, more than 60% are singletons. The V and J genes are TRBV6-5 and TRBJ1-1, with 7 bases lining up with TRBD1. The receptor was isolated from a human donor with esophageal squamous cell carcinoma. The donor label of this sample is uncertain. The sample was taken from a patient given preoperative chemotherapy. CDR3 sequence reads: CASSYTTGFNTEAFF. CDR3 bases: TGTGCCAGCAGTTACACGACAGGGTTTAACACTGAAGCTTTCTTT.